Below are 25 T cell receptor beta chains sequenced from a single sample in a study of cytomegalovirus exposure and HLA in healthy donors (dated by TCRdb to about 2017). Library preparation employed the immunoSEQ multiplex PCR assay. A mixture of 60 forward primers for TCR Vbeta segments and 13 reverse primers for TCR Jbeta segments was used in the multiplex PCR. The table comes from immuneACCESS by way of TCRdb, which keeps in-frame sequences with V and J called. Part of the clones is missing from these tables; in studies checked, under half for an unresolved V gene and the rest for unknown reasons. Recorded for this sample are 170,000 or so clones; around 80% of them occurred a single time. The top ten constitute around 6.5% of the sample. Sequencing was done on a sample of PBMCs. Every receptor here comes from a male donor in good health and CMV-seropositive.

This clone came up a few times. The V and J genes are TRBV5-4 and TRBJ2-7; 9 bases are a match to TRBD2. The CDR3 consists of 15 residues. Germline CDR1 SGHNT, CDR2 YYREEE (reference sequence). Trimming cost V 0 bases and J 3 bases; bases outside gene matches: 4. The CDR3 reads CASSLGLAGLYEQYF. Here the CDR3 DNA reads TGTGCCAGCAGCTTGGGGCTAGCGGGACTCTACGAGCAGTACTTC. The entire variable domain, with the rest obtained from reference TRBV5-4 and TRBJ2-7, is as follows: ETGVTQSPTHLIKTRGQQVTLRCSSQSGHNTVSWYQQALGQGPQFIFQYYREEENGRGNFPPRFSGLQFPNYSSELNVNALELDDSALYLCASSLGLAGLYEQYFGPGTRLTVT.

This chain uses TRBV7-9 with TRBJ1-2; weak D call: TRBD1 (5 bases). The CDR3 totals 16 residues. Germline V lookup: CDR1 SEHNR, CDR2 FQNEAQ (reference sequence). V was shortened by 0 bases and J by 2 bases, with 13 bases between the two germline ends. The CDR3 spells CASSLAGREGNYGYTF. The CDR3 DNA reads TGTGCCAGCAGCTTAGCGGGCAGGGAGGGGAACTATGGCTACACCTTC.

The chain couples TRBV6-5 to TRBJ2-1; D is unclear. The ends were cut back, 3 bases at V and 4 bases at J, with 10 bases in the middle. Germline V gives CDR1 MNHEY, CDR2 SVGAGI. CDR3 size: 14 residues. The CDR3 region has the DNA TGTGCCAGCAGTTATGGTAACGGTTACAATGAGCAGTTCTTC. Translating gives CASSYGNGYNEQFF.

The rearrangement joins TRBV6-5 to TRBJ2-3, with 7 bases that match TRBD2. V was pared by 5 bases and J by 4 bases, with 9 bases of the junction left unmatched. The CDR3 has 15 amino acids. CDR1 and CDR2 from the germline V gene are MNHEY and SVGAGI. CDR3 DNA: TGTGCCAGCAGTACCTTAGCGGGTGTCGCAGATACGCAGTATTTT. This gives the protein CASSTLAGVADTQYF.

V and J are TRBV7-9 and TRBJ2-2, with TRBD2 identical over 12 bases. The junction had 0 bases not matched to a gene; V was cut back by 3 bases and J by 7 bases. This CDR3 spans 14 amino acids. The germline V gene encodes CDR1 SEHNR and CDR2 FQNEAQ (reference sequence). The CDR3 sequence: CASSLTSGSGELFF. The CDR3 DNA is TGTGCCAGCAGCTTGACTAGCGGGAGCGGGGAGCTGTTTTTT.

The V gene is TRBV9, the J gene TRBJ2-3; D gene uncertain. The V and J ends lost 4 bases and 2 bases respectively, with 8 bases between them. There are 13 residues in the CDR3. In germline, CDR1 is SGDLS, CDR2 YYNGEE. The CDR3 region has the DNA TGTGCCAGCAGCTCCTTATCCACAGATACGCAGTATTTT. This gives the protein CASSSLSTDTQYF.

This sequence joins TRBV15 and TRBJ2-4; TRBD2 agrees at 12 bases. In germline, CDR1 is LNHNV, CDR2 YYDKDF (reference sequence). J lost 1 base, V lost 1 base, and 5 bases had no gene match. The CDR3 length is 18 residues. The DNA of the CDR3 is TGTGCCACCAGCAGAGTGCTAGCGGGAGGGCTTGCCAAAAACATTCAGTACTTC. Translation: CATSRVLAGGLAKNIQYF.

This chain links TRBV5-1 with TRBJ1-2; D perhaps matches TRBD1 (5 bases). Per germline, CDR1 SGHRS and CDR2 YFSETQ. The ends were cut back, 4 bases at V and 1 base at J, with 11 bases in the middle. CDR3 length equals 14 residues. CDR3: CASSATDLNYGYTF. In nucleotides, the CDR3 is TGCGCCAGCAGCGCGACAGACCTTAACTATGGCTACACCTTC.

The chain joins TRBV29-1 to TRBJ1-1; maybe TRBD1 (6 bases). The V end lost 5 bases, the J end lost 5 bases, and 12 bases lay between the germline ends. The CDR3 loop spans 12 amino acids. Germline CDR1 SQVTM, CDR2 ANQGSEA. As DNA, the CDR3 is TGCAGCGTTTCGGGGGGGCGAACTGAAGCTTTCTTT. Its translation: CSVSGGRTEAFF. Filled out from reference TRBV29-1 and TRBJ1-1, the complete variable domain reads SAVISQKPSRDICQRGTSLTIQCQVDSQVTMMFWYRQQPGQSLTLIATANQGSEATYESGFVIDKFPISRPNLTFSTLTVSNMSPEDSSIYLCSVSGGRTEAFFGQGTRLTVV.

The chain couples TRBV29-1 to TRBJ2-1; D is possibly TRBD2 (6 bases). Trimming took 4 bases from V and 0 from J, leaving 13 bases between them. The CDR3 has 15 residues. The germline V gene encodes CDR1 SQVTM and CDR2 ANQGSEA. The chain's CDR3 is CSVAQGLSSYNEQFF. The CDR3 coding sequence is TGCAGCGTTGCTCAGGGACTCAGCTCCTACAATGAGCAGTTCTTC.

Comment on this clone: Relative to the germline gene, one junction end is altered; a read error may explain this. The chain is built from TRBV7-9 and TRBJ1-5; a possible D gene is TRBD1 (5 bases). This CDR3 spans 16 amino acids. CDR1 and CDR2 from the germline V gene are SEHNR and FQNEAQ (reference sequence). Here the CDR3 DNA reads TGTTCCAGCAGCTTAGAATTGGGGGGTAGCAATCAGCCCCAGCATTTT. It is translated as CSSSLELGGSNQPQHF.

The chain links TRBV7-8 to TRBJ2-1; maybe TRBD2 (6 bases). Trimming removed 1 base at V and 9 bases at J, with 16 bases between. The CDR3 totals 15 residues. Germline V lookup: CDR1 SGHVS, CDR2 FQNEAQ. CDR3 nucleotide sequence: TGTGCCAGCAGCTTAGTGTCGCAGCGGGTTGGTGAGCAGTTCTTC. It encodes CASSLVSQRVGEQFF.

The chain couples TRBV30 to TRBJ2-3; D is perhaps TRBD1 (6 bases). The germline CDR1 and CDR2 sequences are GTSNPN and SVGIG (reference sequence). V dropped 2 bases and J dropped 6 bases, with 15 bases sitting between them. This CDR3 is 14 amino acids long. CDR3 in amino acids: CAWSNSMGADTQYF. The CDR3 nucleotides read TGTGCCTGGAGTAACTCGATGGGGGCCGATACGCAGTATTTT.

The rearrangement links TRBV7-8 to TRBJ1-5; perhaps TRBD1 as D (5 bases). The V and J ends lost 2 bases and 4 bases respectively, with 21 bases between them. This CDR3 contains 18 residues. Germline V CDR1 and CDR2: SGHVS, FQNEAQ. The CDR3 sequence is CASSLFGRGGGPNQPQHF. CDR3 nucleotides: TGTGCCAGCAGCTTATTCGGGCGGGGGGGAGGGCCAAATCAGCCCCAGCATTTT. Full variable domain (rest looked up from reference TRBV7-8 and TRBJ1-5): GAGVSQSPRYKVAKRGQDVALRCDPISGHVSLFWYQQALGQGPEFLTYFQNEAQLDKSGLPSDRFFAERPEGSVSTLKIQRTQQEDSAVYLCASSLFGRGGGPNQPQHFGDGTRLSIL.

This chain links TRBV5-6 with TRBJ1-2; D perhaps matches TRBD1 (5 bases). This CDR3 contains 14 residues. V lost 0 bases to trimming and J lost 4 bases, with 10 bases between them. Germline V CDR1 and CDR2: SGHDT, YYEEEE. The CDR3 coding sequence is TGTGCCAGCAGCTTGGGCCAGGGAACCTATGGCTACACCTTC. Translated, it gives CASSLGQGTYGYTF.

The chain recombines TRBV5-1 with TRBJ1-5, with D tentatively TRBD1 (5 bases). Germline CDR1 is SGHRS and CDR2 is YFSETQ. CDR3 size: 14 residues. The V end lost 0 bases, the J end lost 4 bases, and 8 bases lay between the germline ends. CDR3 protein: CASSLGRGNQPQHF. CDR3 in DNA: TGCGCCAGCAGCTTGGGTAGGGGTAATCAGCCCCAGCATTTT.

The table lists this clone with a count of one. The CDR3 loop is CASSELEGGTYEQYF. The CDR3 DNA reads as TGTGCCAGCAGTGAATTGGAGGGAGGAACCTACGAGCAGTACTTC. The chain carries TRBV25-1 and TRBJ2-7, with D perhaps matching TRBD2 (6 bases). Looked up from germline, CDR1 is MGHDK and CDR2 is SYGVNS. The CDR3 covers 15 residues. Trimming cost V 1 base and J 2 bases, with 12 bases left between them.

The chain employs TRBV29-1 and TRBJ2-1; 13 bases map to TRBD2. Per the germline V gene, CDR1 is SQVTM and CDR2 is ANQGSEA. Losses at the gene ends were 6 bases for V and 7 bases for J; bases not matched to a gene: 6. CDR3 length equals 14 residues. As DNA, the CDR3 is TGCAGCGTCGACCGACTAGCGGGAGGTAATGAGCAGTTCTTC. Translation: CSVDRLAGGNEQFF.

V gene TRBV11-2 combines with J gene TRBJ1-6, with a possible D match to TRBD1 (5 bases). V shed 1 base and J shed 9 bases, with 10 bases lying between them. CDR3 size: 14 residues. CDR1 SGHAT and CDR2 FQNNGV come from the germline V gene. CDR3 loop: CASSLGQPRSPLHF. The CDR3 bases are TGTGCCAGCAGCTTAGGACAGCCGCGTTCACCCCTCCACTTT.

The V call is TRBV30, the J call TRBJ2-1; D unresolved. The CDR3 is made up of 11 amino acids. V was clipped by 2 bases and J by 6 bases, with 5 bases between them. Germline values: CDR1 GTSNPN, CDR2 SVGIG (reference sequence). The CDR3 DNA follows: TGTGCCTGGAGTCCTAGCAATGAGCAGTTCTTC. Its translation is CAWSPSNEQFF. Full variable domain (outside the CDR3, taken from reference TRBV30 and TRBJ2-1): SQTIHQWPATLVQPVGSPLSLECTVEGTSNPNLYWYRQAAGRGLQLLFYSVGIGQISSEVPQNLSASRPQDRQFILSSKKLLLSDSGFYLCAWSPSNEQFFGPGTRLTVL.

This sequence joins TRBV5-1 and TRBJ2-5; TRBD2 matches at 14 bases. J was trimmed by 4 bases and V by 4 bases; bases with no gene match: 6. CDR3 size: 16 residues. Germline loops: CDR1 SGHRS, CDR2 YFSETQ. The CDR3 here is CASSPPGTSGRETQYF. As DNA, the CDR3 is TGCGCCAGCAGCCCACCCGGGACTAGCGGGAGAGAGACCCAGTACTTC.

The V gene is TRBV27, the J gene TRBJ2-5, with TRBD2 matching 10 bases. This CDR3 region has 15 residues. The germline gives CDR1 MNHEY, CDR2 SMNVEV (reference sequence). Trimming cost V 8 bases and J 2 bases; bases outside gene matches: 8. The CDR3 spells CASGRLAGIQETQYF. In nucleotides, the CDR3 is TGTGCCAGCGGCCGACTAGCGGGTATTCAAGAGACCCAGTACTTC.

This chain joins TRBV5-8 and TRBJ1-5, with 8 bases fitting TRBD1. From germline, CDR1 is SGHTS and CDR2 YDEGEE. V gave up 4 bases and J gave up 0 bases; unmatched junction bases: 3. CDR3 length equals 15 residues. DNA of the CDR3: TGTGCCAGCAGCCCGGGACAGGATAGCAATCAGCCCCAGCATTTT. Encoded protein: CASSPGQDSNQPQHF.

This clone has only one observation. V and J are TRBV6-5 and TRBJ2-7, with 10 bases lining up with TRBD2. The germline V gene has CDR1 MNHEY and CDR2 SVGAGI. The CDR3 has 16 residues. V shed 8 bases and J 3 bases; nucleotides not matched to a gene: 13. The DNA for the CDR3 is TGTGCCAGCTCTTACTCCGCGACTAGCGGGTTCTACGAGCAGTACTTC. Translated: CASSYSATSGFYEQYF.

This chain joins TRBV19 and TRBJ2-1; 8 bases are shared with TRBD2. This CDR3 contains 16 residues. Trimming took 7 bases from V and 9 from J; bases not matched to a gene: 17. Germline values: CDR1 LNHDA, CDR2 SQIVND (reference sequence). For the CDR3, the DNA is TGTGCCAGTATGGAGGCTAGCGGGTTTGTCATGGGTGAGCAGTTCTTC. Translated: CASMEASGFVMGEQFF.